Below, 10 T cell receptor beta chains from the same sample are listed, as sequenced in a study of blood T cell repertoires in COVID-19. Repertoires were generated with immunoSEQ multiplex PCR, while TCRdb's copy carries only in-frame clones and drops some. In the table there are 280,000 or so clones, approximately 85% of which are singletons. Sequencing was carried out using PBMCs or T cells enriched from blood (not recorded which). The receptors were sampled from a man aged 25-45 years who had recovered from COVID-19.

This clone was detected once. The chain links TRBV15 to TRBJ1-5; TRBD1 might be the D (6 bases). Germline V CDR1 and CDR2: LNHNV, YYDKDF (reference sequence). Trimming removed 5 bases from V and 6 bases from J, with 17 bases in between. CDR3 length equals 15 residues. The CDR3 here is CATSRMGGQGQPQHF. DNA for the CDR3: TGTGCCACCAGCCGGATGGGGGGGCAGGGTCAGCCCCAGCATTTT.

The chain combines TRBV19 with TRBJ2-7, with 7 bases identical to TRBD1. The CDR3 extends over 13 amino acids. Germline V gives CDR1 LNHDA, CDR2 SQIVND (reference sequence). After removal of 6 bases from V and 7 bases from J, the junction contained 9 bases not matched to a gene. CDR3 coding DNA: TGTGCCAGTAGCGACAGGGCAGCGCGAGAGCAGTACTTC. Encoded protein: CASSDRAAREQYF.

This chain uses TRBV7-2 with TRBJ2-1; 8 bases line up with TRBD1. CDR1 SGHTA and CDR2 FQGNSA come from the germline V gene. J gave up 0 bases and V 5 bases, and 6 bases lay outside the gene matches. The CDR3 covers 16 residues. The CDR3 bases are TGTGCCAGCAGCCCCGGACAGGGCAGCTCCTACAATGAGCAGTTCTTC. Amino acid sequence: CASSPGQGSSYNEQFF. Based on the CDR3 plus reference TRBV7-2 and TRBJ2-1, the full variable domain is GAGVSQSPSNKVTEKGKDVELRCDPISGHTALYWYRQSLGQGLEFLIYFQGNSAPDKSGLPSDRFSAERTGGSVSTLTIQRTQQEDSAVYLCASSPGQGSSYNEQFFGPGTRLTVL.

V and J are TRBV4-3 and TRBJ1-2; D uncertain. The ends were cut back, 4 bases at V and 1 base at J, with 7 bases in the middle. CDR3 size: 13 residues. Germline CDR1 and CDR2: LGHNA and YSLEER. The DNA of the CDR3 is TGCGCCAGCAGCCCCGGGATTAACTATGGCTACACCTTC. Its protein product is CASSPGINYGYTF.

The CDR3 DNA is TGTGCCAGCAGCTTAGGAGGGACTAGTACCGGGGAGCTGTTTTTT. Protein: CASSLGGTSTGELFF. The chain uses TRBV7-6 and TRBJ2-2, with TRBD2 matching 8 bases. There are 15 residues in the CDR3. The germline gives CDR1 SGHVS, CDR2 FNYEAQ. J was trimmed by 5 bases and V by 1 base; bases with no gene match: 3.

The DNA of the CDR3 is TGTGCCAGCAGCCCGGGGCAATCTACAGGGTTTGATACGCAGTATTTT. This encodes CASSPGQSTGFDTQYF. The genes are TRBV5-8 and TRBJ2-3; D is possibly TRBD1 (6 bases). Germline V gene data show CDR1 as SGHTS and CDR2 as YDEGEE. V was cut by 4 bases and J by 6 bases, with 21 bases left in between. This CDR3 region has 16 residues. Together with reference TRBV5-8 and TRBJ2-3, the CDR3 gives the full variable domain: EAGVTQSPTHLIKTRGQQATLRCSPISGHTSVYWYQQALGLGLQFLLWYDEGEERNRGNFPPRFSGRQFPNYSSELNVNALELEDSALYLCASSPGQSTGFDTQYFGPGTRLTVL.

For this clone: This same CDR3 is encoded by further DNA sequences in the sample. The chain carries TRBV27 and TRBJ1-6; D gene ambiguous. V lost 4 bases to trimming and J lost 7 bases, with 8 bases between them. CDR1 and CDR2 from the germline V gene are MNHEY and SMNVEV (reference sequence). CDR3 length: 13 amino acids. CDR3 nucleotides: TGTGCCAGCAGTTGGACGGGAAATTCACCCCTCCACTTT. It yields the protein CASSWTGNSPLHF.

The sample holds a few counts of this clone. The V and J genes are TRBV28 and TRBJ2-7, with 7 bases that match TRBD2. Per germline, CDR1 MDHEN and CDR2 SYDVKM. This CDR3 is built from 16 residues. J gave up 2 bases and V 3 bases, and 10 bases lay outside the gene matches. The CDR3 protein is CASSFGLAALTYEQYF. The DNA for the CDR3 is TGTGCCAGCAGTTTTGGTCTAGCGGCTTTAACCTACGAGCAGTACTTC.

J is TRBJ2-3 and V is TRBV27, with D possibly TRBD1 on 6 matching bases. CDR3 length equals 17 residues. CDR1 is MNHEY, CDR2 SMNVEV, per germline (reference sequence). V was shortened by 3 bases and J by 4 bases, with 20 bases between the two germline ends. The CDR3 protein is CASSFLKTLQGSDTQYF. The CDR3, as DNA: TGTGCCAGCAGTTTCCTGAAGACACTACAGGGCTCAGATACGCAGTATTTT.

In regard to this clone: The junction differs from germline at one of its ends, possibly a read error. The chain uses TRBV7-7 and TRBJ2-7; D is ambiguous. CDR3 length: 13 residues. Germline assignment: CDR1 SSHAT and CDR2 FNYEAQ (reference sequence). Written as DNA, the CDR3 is TGTGCTAGCAGTTCGACGGGTGGTAGTGAGCAGTACTTC. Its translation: CASSSTGGSEQYF.